Below are 19 T cell receptor beta chains sequenced from a single sample in a study of blood T cell repertoires in COVID-19. Some clones are missing from TCRdb's copy, which holds only in-frame ones; the method was immunoSEQ multiplex PCR. The sample includes 70,000 to 90,000 clones, around 90% of them seen just once. The sequenced material came from peripheral blood. The receptor source for this set is an older man with active or convalescent COVID-19.

The V gene is TRBV2, the J gene TRBJ1-2; D perhaps matches TRBD1 (5 bases). V was cut by 4 bases and J by 3 bases, with 15 bases left in between. CDR3 length: 15 amino acids. Germline V gives CDR1 SNHLY, CDR2 FYNNEI. The CDR3 is CASSAKGQGHYGYTF. CDR3 nucleotides: TGTGCCAGCAGTGCTAAAGGGCAGGGCCACTATGGCTACACCTTC.

This chain joins TRBV4-2 and TRBJ1-6; D possibly corresponds to TRBD1 (6 bases). Trimming pared 3 bases from V and 9 bases from J, leaving 18 bases between. The CDR3 contains 16 residues. Germline V gives CDR1 LGHNA, CDR2 YNFKEQ. The CDR3 bases are TGTGCCAGCAGCCAGGACGATCAGGGGTACCCTTCACCCCTCCACTTT. Protein: CASSQDDQGYPSPLHF.

The chain employs TRBV30 and TRBJ2-2; D might be TRBD1 (5 bases). Trimming took off 7 bases at V and 0 bases at J, with 12 bases between the two ends. CDR3 length: 14 residues. In germline, CDR1 is GTSNPN, CDR2 SVGIG (reference sequence). The chain's CDR3 is CASLRGTNTGELFF. CDR3 bases: TGTGCCTCCCTTAGGGGCACGAACACCGGGGAGCTGTTTTTT. Full variable domain (missing parts from reference TRBV30 and TRBJ2-2): SQTIHQWPATLVQPVGSPLSLECTVEGTSNPNLYWYRQAAGRGLQLLFYSVGIGQISSEVPQNLSASRPQDRQFILSSKKLLLSDSGFYLCASLRGTNTGELFFGEGSRLTVL.

The chain couples TRBV3-1 (or the pseudogene TRBV3-2) to TRBJ1-1; TRBD1 might be the D (5 bases). Trimming stripped 9 bases from V and 1 base from J, with 9 bases between. Germline CDR1 and CDR2: LGHDT and YNNKEL (reference sequence). CDR3 length: 12 amino acids. CDR3 amino acids: CASRRGNTEAFF. For the CDR3, the DNA is TGTGCCAGTAGGAGGGGGAACACTGAAGCTTTCTTT.

V gene TRBV29-1 combines with J gene TRBJ1-1; possible D gene TRBD1, 6 bases. This CDR3 region has 13 residues. The V end was cut by 4 bases, the J end by 3 bases, with 12 bases between. The germline V gene encodes CDR1 SQVTM and CDR2 ANQGSEA. CDR3 residues: CSVARQAYTEAFF. The CDR3 DNA reads TGCAGCGTTGCCCGACAGGCGTACACTGAAGCTTTCTTT.

The CDR3 sequence is CASSLVRGGRNEKLFF. CDR3 DNA sequence: TGTGCCAGCAGCTTAGTACGGGGGGGACGGAATGAAAAACTGTTTTTT. J is TRBJ1-4 and V is TRBV7-9, with D perhaps matching TRBD1 (5 bases). CDR1 and CDR2 (germline): SEHNR, FQNEAQ (reference sequence). The CDR3 runs 16 residues. V was clipped by 1 base and J by 5 bases, with 14 bases between them.

The chain is built from TRBV7-2 and TRBJ2-5, with TRBD2 identical over 16 bases. The germline V gene has CDR1 SGHTA and CDR2 FQGNSA. The J segment lost 7 bases and the V segment lost 5 bases, leaving 13 bases of the junction unmatched. CDR3 size: 18 residues. This chain's CDR3 is CASSTRPGTSGGGGTQYF. The CDR3 DNA is TGTGCCAGCAGCACCAGACCCGGGACTAGCGGGGGGGGTGGGACCCAGTACTTC.

The CDR3 DNA reads as TGTGCCTGGAGTCCAGGACACCAATATGGCTACACCTTC. Its translation is CAWSPGHQYGYTF. The chain links TRBV30 to TRBJ1-2; TRBD1 is a possible D gene (5 bases). This CDR3 is built from 13 residues. Trimming shortened V by 2 bases and J by 5 bases, and 12 bases separated the two germline ends. The germline gives CDR1 GTSNPN, CDR2 SVGIG (reference sequence).

This clone has only a few counts. The V gene is TRBV4-1, the J gene TRBJ2-7, with D tentatively TRBD1 (6 bases). This CDR3 is built from 15 residues. Trimming shortened V by 4 bases and J by 0 bases, and 13 bases separated the two germline ends. CDR1 and CDR2 from the germline V gene are MGHRA and YSYEKL. Here the CDR3 reads CASSRTKDSSYEQYV. DNA of the CDR3: TGCGCCAGCAGCCGAACGAAGGACAGCTCCTACGAGCAGTACGTC.

The chain combines TRBV6-1 with TRBJ1-2, with D uncertain. V lost 0 bases to trimming and J lost 6 bases, with 11 bases between them. The CDR3 runs 14 residues. The germline gives CDR1 MNHNS, CDR2 SASEGT. The CDR3 DNA reads as TGTGCCAGCAGTGAAGCGCTTCGAGTGAATGGCTACACCTTC. Translating gives CASSEALRVNGYTF.

V usage is TRBV27 and J usage is TRBJ2-1; D is perhaps TRBD2 (6 bases). This CDR3 has 13 amino acids. Trimming pared 6 bases from V and 9 bases from J, leaving 15 bases between. The V gene's germline CDR1 is MNHEY and CDR2 SMNVEV (reference sequence). The CDR3 sequence is CASSTYAGFEQFF. As DNA, the CDR3 is TGTGCCAGCAGCACGTACGCGGGATTTGAGCAGTTCTTC.

V gene TRBV19 combines with J gene TRBJ1-2, with 7 bases aligning to TRBD1. Germline trimming cut 2 bases from V and 7 bases from J; bases unmatched to any gene: 4. Germline CDR1 reads LNHDA; CDR2 reads SQIVND (reference sequence). This CDR3 contains 13 residues. CDR3 sequence reads: CASSISGQLGYTF. The CDR3, as DNA: TGTGCCAGTAGTATATCGGGACAGCTTGGCTACACCTTC.

CDR3: CASSSWTGGFTGELFF. CDR3 nucleotides: TGTGCCAGCAGCTCATGGACAGGGGGCTTCACCGGGGAGCTGTTTTTT. This chain connects TRBV5-6 to TRBJ2-2; 11 bases agree with TRBD1. Germline values: CDR1 SGHDT, CDR2 YYEEEE. The V and J ends lost 3 bases and 4 bases, in that order; junction bases with no gene match: 5. The CDR3 covers 16 residues.

The J gene is TRBJ1-4, the V gene TRBV11-2, with 9 bases identical to TRBD1. V was pared by 5 bases and J by 4 bases, with 5 bases of the junction left unmatched. CDR1 and CDR2 from the germline V gene are SGHAT and FQNNGV. The length of the CDR3 is 15 residues. The CDR3 is CASSPRTGVNEKLFF. In DNA, the CDR3 is TGTGCCAGCAGCCCAAGGACAGGGGTTAATGAAAAACTGTTTTTT.

CDR3: CASSPTLGGGGTGEQYV. The CDR3, as DNA: TGTGCCAGCAGTCCCACCCTTGGCGGGGGGGGGACGGGGGAGCAGTACGTC. The chain is built from TRBV28 and TRBJ2-7; 9 nucleotides match TRBD2. The V and J ends lost 5 bases and 7 bases, in that order; junction bases with no gene match: 18. The CDR3 length is 17 residues. Germline loops: CDR1 MDHEN, CDR2 SYDVKM.

The rearrangement joins TRBV19 to TRBJ1-4; D possibly corresponds to TRBD1 (5 bases). CDR1 and CDR2 from the germline V gene are LNHDA and SQIVND (reference sequence). V lost 4 bases, J lost 3 bases, and 9 bases lay in between. This CDR3 is built from 14 residues. CDR3 nucleotide sequence: TGTGCCAGTAGTACCCCAGGGTCTAATGAAAAACTGTTTTTT. Amino acid sequence: CASSTPGSNEKLFF.

The chain couples TRBV6-5 to TRBJ2-7, with 16 bases matching TRBD2. The V and J ends lost 7 bases and 6 bases, in that order; junction bases with no gene match: 3. The germline V gene encodes CDR1 MNHEY and CDR2 SVGAGI. The CDR3 extends over 14 amino acids. CDR3 nucleotides: TGTGCCAGCAAAGGGACTAGCGGGAGGGCCGAGCAGTACGTC. It translates to CASKGTSGRAEQYV.

In this sample, this clone turned up a few times. The gene calls are TRBV10-3 and TRBJ2-7; perhaps TRBD2 as D (5 bases). The germline V gene encodes CDR1 ENHRY and CDR2 SYGVKD. Between the trimmed V and J ends, which lost 10 bases and 3 bases, there was a span of 13 bases. This CDR3 has 12 residues. CDR3 sequence (DNA): TGTGCCACCGCGGGTGGGAACTACGAGCAGTACGTC. As protein: CATAGGNYEQYV.

CDR3 amino acids: CASSLSGGGQPQHF. In DNA, the CDR3 is TGCGCCAGCAGCTTATCGGGAGGGGGCCAGCCCCAGCATTTT. The chain combines TRBV5-1 with TRBJ1-5; TRBD1 matches at 7 bases. CDR3 length equals 14 residues. Trimming removed 2 bases from V and 7 bases from J; junction bases left unmatched: 6. Germline CDR1 SGHRS, CDR2 YFSETQ.